This entry describes one TCR beta chain. This sample was taken from a study of glioma-infiltrating T cells after dendritic cell vaccination. Sequenced by immunoSEQ multiplex PCR; TCRdb stores in-frame clones only, minus some. Found here are about 32,000 clones, 85% to 95% of them singletons; the top ten hold more than 2%. Only patients with spare fresh-frozen tumor and over two years of follow-up were included. The material was blood, obtained before dendritic cell vaccination. This TCR was sampled from a human donor with glioblastoma.

The CDR3 region is CAWSVKGLDKQPQHF. CDR3 sequence (DNA): TGTGCCTGGAGTGTTAAGGGACTCGACAAGCAGCCCCAGCATTTT. This rearrangement joins TRBV30 to TRBJ1-5; perhaps TRBD1 as D (5 bases). The CDR3 sequence is 15 residues long. Germline lookup yields CDR1 GTSNPN and CDR2 SVGIG (reference sequence). V was cut by 0 bases and J by 7 bases, with 16 bases left in between.